The clone carrying this T cell receptor (beta chain) was detected only once. These data belong to a study of blood T cell repertoires in COVID-19. J lost 10 bases, V lost 3 bases, and 12 bases had no gene match. CDR1 and CDR2 (germline): WNHNN, SYGVQD (reference sequence). The CDR3 is 15 amino acids. Sequencing used immunoSEQ multiplex PCR; TCRdb keeps in-frame clones, though not all of them. The repertoire holds some 160,000 clones, with approximately 85% as singletons. Recruited during active infection, patients (from Seattle) were subsequently followed longitudinally. The chain couples TRBV10-1 to TRBJ2-3, with 8 bases matching TRBD2. Sequencing input: peripheral blood. The source is an elderly woman with COVID-19, enrolled during active disease. In DNA form, the CDR3 reads TGCGCCAGCAGTGAAGGAGCGGGGGTCCTGAGTGCGCAGTATTTT. Its translation is CASSEGAGVLSAQYF.